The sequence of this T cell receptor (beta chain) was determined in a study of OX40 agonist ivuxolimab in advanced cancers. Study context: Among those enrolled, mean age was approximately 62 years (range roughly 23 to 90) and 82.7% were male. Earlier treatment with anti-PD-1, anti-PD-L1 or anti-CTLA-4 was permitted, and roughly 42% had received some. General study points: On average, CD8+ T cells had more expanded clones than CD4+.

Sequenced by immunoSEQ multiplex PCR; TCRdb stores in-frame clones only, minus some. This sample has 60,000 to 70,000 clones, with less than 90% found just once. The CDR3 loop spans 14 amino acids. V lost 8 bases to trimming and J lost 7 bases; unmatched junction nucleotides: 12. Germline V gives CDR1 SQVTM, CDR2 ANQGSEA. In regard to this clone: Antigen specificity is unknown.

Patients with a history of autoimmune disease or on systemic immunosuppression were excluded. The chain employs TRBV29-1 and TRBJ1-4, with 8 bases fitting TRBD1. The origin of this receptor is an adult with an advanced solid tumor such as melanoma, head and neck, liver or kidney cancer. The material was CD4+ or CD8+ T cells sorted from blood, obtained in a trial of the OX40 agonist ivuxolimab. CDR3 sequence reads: CSSGGAGGIEKLFF. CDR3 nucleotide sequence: TGCAGCTCTGGGGGGGCAGGGGGCATTGAAAAACTGTTTTTT.